This T cell receptor beta chain was profiled in a study of read filtering for tumor transcriptome and immune sequencing. The CDR3 has 15 amino acids. Germline CDR1 and CDR2: SNHLY and FYNNEI. The ends were cut back, 3 bases at V and 4 bases at J, with 13 bases in the middle. This clonotype was detected ten times or more. The library was built from approximately 400 ng RNA with molecular barcoded adaptors for alpha/delta and beta/gamma chains. TCRdb called the reads again in MiXCR, with one record for every CDR3 protein. The table shows about 62,000 distinct CDR3 sequences, with approximately 19% occurring only once.

This chain connects TRBV2 to TRBJ2-4; D not certain. The sample taken for sequencing was a population of CD138-negative cells sorted from bone marrow. The clonotype originates from a donor older than 35 with multiple myeloma. CDR3 sequence reads: CASSEQSARKNIQYF. Here the CDR3 DNA reads TGTGCCAGCAGTGAGCAAAGTGCCAGAAAAAACATTCAGTACTTC. Using reference TRBV2 and TRBJ2-4 for the parts outside the CDR3, the full variable domain is EPEVTQTPSHQVTQMGQEVILRCVPISNHLYFYWYRQILGQKVEFLVSFYNNEISEKSEIFDDQFSVERPDGSNFTLKIRSTKLEDSAMYFCASSEQSARKNIQYFGAGTRLSVL.